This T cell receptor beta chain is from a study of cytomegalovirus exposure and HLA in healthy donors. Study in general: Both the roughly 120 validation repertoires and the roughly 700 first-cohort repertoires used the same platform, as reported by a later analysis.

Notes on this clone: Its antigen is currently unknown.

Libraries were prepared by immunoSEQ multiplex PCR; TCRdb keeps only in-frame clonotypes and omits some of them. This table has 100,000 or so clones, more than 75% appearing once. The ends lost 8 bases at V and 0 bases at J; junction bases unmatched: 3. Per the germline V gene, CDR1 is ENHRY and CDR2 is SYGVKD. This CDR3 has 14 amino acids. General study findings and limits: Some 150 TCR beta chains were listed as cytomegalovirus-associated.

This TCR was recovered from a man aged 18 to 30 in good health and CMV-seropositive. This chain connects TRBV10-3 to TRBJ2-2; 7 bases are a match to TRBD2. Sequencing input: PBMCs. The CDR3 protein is CAIGGESNTGELFF. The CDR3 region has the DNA TGTGCCATCGGGGGGGAATCGAACACCGGGGAGCTGTTTTTT.